Shown below are 21 T cell receptor beta chains from a single sample sequenced in a study of beta chain features in type 1 diabetes. Notes on the study in general: Among all four CD4+ subsets, Type 1 diabetes patients had TCRB CDR3s that were moderately but significantly shorter.

These receptors have no identified antigens. The entirety of the isolated RNA underwent reverse transcription, so expressed TCRB transcripts were sequenced. This table comes from immunoSEQ multiplex PCR, and its TCRdb copy is limited to in-frame clones, with some not included. The sample has around 600,000 clones, roughly 12% seen once. Sequencing was done on a sample of naive CD4+ T cells from blood. The receptors originated from a man aged 30 to 39 with type 1 diabetes.

This rearrangement joins TRBV7-2 to TRBJ2-7; 7 bases match TRBD2. Trimming removed 0 bases from V and 4 bases from J; junction bases left unmatched: 6. CDR1 and CDR2 from the germline V gene are SGHTA and FQGNSA. The CDR3 has 15 amino acids. DNA for the CDR3: TGTGCCAGCAGCTTAGCCGGGGGGTGGATTTACGAGCAGTACTTC. Protein sequence: CASSLAGGWIYEQYF.

This clone was seen a handful of times. The V call is TRBV12-5, the J call TRBJ2-3; TRBD2 matches at 7 bases. The CDR3 extends over 13 amino acids. From germline, CDR1 is LGHNT and CDR2 FRNRAP. V gave up 5 bases and J gave up 5 bases; unmatched junction bases: 4. CDR3 sequence: CASGIGEGDTQYF. The DNA of the CDR3 is TGTGCTAGTGGTATAGGGGAGGGAGATACGCAGTATTTT.

This clone was recorded a few times. J is TRBJ2-3 and V is TRBV6-5; no definite D call. V lost 0 bases to trimming and J lost 4 bases, with 8 bases between them. The CDR3 has 14 amino acids. CDR1 and CDR2 from the germline V gene are MNHEY and SVGAGI. The CDR3 coding sequence is TGTGCCAGCAGTTACTCGATTCTCGCAGATACGCAGTATTTT. It encodes CASSYSILADTQYF.

The chain combines TRBV7-2 with TRBJ2-1; TRBD1 agrees at 8 bases. After removal of 5 bases from V and 7 bases from J, the junction contained 7 bases not matched to a gene. This CDR3 spans 14 amino acids. The germline CDR1 and CDR2 sequences are SGHTA and FQGNSA. This CDR3 reads CASSRQGRRNEQFF. The CDR3 nucleotides are TGTGCCAGCAGCAGACAGGGGAGAAGAAATGAGCAGTTCTTC.

This clone has more than one count but fewer than ten. The V gene is TRBV28, the J gene TRBJ2-2, with 7 bases lining up with TRBD1. The CDR3 runs 16 residues. With 6 bases clipped from V and 4 bases from J, the junction kept 11 bases outside the gene matches. The germline CDR1 and CDR2 sequences are MDHEN and SYDVKM. The CDR3, as DNA: TGTGCCAGCAGCCACTTTAAGACAGGGTTCACCGGGGAGCTGTTTTTT. It specifies CASSHFKTGFTGELFF.

V is TRBV7-6 and J is TRBJ1-3, with 9 bases identical to TRBD1. CDR3 size: 15 residues. Germline trimming cut 5 bases from V and 2 bases from J; bases unmatched to any gene: 4. Per the germline V gene, CDR1 is SGHVS and CDR2 is FNYEAQ. CDR3 sequence reads: CASSPQGAAGNTIYF. CDR3 coding DNA: TGTGCCAGCAGCCCACAGGGGGCTGCTGGAAACACCATATATTTT.

The rearrangement uses TRBV12-2 and TRBJ1-6. TRBV12-2 is designated a pseudogene. This CDR3 comprises 17 residues. The CDR3 spells CASRRPPRGLLRSPLHF. The CDR3 DNA is TGTGCAAGTCGCCGTCCTCCCCGGGGCCTTTTAAGATCACCCCTCCACTTT.

V is TRBV5-6 and J is TRBJ1-2; 8 bases fit TRBD1. The CDR3 is 13 amino acids. The V and J ends lost 3 bases and 5 bases, in that order; junction bases with no gene match: 3. Germline V gives CDR1 SGHDT, CDR2 YYEEEE. CDR3 protein: CASSSQGEYGYTF. DNA for the CDR3: TGTGCCAGCAGCTCACAGGGGGAGTATGGCTACACCTTC.

This clone was counted only a few times. The V gene is TRBV6-1, the J gene TRBJ2-3, with D tentatively TRBD1 (5 bases). The CDR3 runs 13 residues. V was clipped by 8 bases and J by 4 bases, with 13 bases between them. Germline V lookup: CDR1 MNHNS, CDR2 SASEGT. CDR3 amino acids: CASRAGAADTQYF. The CDR3 DNA sequence: TGTGCCAGCCGGGCTGGGGCTGCAGATACGCAGTATTTT.

This clone showed up just a few times. The J gene is TRBJ2-5, the V gene TRBV29-1, with a weak D call TRBD1 (5 bases). In germline, CDR1 is SQVTM, CDR2 ANQGSEA. The CDR3 length is 12 residues. The V and J ends lost 4 bases and 4 bases respectively, with 10 bases between them. The CDR3 coding sequence is TGCAGCGTTGGAAGGCAGGGAGAGACCCAGTACTTC. It encodes CSVGRQGETQYF. The variable domain in full, completed from reference TRBV29-1 and TRBJ2-5, reads SAVISQKPSRDICQRGTSLTIQCQVDSQVTMMFWYRQQPGQSLTLIATANQGSEATYESGFVIDKFPISRPNLTFSTLTVSNMSPEDSSIYLCSVGRQGETQYFGPGTRLLVL.

A few counts support this clone. The chain carries TRBV2 and TRBJ1-2; D possibly corresponds to TRBD1 (5 bases). Germline V gene sequence: CDR1 SNHLY, CDR2 FYNNEI. The CDR3 is 16 amino acids. V was clipped by 5 bases and J by 4 bases, with 20 bases between them. The CDR3 reads CASSSRDYTLTYGYTF. The CDR3 DNA reads TGTGCCAGCAGTAGCAGGGACTACACTCTTACCTATGGCTACACCTTC.

The rearrangement uses TRBV11-2 and TRBJ2-2; D gene ambiguous. This CDR3 region has 15 residues. Germline loops: CDR1 SGHAT, CDR2 FQNNGV. V lost 1 base and J lost 6, with 12 bases in between. The DNA for the CDR3 is TGTGCCAGCAGCTTAGGGGCAGTCACCCCCGGGGAGCTGTTTTTT. Protein: CASSLGAVTPGELFF.

The gene calls are TRBV9 and TRBJ2-3; 11 nucleotides align to TRBD2. The germline V gene encodes CDR1 SGDLS and CDR2 YYNGEE. The length of the CDR3 is 16 residues. V gave up 2 bases and J gave up 0 bases; unmatched junction bases: 2. This CDR3 reads CASSVSGGVSTDTQYF. CDR3 bases: TGTGCCAGCAGCGTTAGCGGGGGGGTCAGCACAGATACGCAGTATTTT.

This clone has just a few counts. Other DNA sequences of this sample code for an identical CDR3. The chain is built from TRBV7-2 and TRBJ1-6, with D possibly being TRBD1 (6 bases). CDR1 is SGHTA and CDR2 is FQGNSA in the germline V gene. Deletions cut 2 bases from V and 7 bases from J, with 9 bases between. The CDR3 runs 14 residues. The CDR3 nucleotides read TGTGCCAGCAGCTTACGGGGGGCGAATTCACCCCTCCACTTT. It is translated as CASSLRGANSPLHF.

The chain employs TRBV6-5 and TRBJ1-1, with D unresolved. CDR3 length: 13 amino acids. Germline V gene sequence: CDR1 MNHEY, CDR2 SVGAGI. Trimming pared 5 bases from V and 10 bases from J, leaving 17 bases between. The CDR3 DNA is TGTGCCAGCAGTCCGCCCGCTTTGAAGGTAGCTTTCTTT. Protein product: CASSPPALKVAFF.

The chain is built from TRBV2 and TRBJ2-3, with D perhaps TRBD1 or TRBD2 (5 bases each). The CDR3 is 11 amino acids. Trimming shortened V by 6 bases and J by 10 bases, and 11 bases separated the two germline ends. The germline CDR1 and CDR2 sequences are SNHLY and FYNNEI. CDR3 in amino acids: CASRGEWAQYF. The CDR3 DNA follows: TGTGCCAGCAGGGGGGAGTGGGCGCAGTATTTT.

V is TRBV30 and J is TRBJ2-5; D perhaps matches TRBD2 (7 bases). The CDR3 is 14 residues long. The germline V gene has CDR1 GTSNPN and CDR2 SVGIG (reference sequence). V lost 2 bases, J lost 1 base, and 11 bases lay in between. As DNA, the CDR3 is TGTGCCTGGAGTCTGGGGGGGGCCCAAGAGACCCAGTACTTC. Amino acids: CAWSLGGAQETQYF.

This clone has only a few counts. In DNA, the CDR3 is TGCGCCAGCAGCTTGTCCCCAGGGGACACTGAAGCTTTCTTT. Its protein product is CASSLSPGDTEAFF. This chain links TRBV5-1 with TRBJ1-1; a weak D match, TRBD1 (6 bases). Trimming stripped 1 base from V and 3 bases from J, with 10 bases between. This CDR3 comprises 14 residues. The germline V gene has CDR1 SGHRS and CDR2 YFSETQ.

This clone was counted a few times. The V call is TRBV7-2, the J call TRBJ2-6; D uncertain. CDR3 length equals 19 residues. V was clipped by 5 bases and J by 0 bases, with 20 bases between them. Per the germline V gene, CDR1 is SGHTA and CDR2 is FQGNSA. CDR3: CASSAKGYTVNSGANVLTF. DNA for the CDR3: TGTGCCAGCAGCGCAAAAGGGTACACCGTTAACTCTGGGGCCAACGTCCTGACTTTC. Together with reference TRBV7-2 and TRBJ2-6, the CDR3 gives the full variable domain: GAGVSQSPSNKVTEKGKDVELRCDPISGHTALYWYRQSLGQGLEFLIYFQGNSAPDKSGLPSDRFSAERTGGSVSTLTIQRTQQEDSAVYLCASSAKGYTVNSGANVLTFGAGSRLTVL.

This clone has more than one count but fewer than ten. The chain combines TRBV9 with TRBJ2-7, with D possibly TRBD1 on 6 matching bases. The CDR3 spans 14 residues. Trimming removed 4 bases at V and 5 bases at J, with 16 bases between. Germline lookup yields CDR1 SGDLS and CDR2 YYNGEE. For the CDR3, the DNA is TGTGCCAGCAGCACCTCCGGGACAAGCGACGAGCAGTACTTC. As protein: CASSTSGTSDEQYF.

The chain has TRBV4-3 and TRBJ2-7, with 9 bases lining up with TRBD1. Germline CDR1 is LGHNA and CDR2 is YSLEER. The CDR3 covers 15 residues. The junction had 7 bases not matched to a gene; V was cut back by 0 bases and J by 7 bases. The CDR3 nucleotides read TGCGCCAGCAGCCAAGAATTAGACAGGGGGTTAGAGCAGTACTTC. It codes for CASSQELDRGLEQYF.